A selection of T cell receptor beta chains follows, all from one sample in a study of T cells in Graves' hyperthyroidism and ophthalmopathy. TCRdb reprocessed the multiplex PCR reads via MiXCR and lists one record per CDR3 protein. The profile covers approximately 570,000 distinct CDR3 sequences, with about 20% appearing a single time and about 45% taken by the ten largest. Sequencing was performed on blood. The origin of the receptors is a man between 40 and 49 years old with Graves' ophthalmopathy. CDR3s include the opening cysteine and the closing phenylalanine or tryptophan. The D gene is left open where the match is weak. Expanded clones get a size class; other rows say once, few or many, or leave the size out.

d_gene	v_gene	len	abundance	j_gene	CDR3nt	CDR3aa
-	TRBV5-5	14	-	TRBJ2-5	TGTGCCAGCAGCTTGGTAGGCCTAAGGGAGACCCAGTACTTC	CASSLVGLRETQYF
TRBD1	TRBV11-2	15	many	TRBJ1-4	TGTGCCAGCAGCCTCGGGACAGCTCCCAATGAAAAACTGTTTTTT	CASSLGTAPNEKLFF
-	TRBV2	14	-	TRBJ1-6	TGTGCCAGCAGTGGGGGAGAATATAATTCACCCCTCCACTTT	CASSGGEYNSPLHF
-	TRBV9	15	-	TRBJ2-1	TGTGCCAGCAGCGTAGTTGGTAGCTCCTACAATGAGCAGTTCTTC	CASSVVGSSYNEQFF
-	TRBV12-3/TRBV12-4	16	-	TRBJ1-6	TGTGCCAGCAGGGGCGGCTTTGGACTCTATAATTCACCCCTCCACTTT	CASRGGFGLYNSPLHF
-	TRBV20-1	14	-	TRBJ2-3	TGCAGTGCTAGTTTGCAGCCTAGCACAGATACGCAGTATTTT	CSASLQPSTDTQYF
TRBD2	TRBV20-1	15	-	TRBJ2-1	TGCAGTGCTGGGGGGGGACTAGCGGGAGACAATGAGCAGTTCTTC	CSAGGGLAGDNEQFF
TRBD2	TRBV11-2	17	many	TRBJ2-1	TGTGCCAGCAGCTTAGGGCGGGGGAGAGTCTCCTACAATGAGCAGTTCTTC	CASSLGRGRVSYNEQFF
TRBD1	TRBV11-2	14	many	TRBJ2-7	TGTGCCAGCAGCTTAAGTACAGGGGGCACCGAGCAGTACTTC	CASSLSTGGTEQYF
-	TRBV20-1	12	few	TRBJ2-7	TGCAGTTCTCTAGGCAGCTCCTACGAGCAGTACTTC	CSSLGSSYEQYF
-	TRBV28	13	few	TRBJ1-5	TGTGCCAGCATTAGCAGGGTATACCAGCCCCAGCATTTT	CASISRVYQPQHF
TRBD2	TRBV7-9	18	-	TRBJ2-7	TGTGCCAGCAGCCCCCCCCCGGGACTAGCGGGAGTCGGTGCCGAGCAGTACTTC	CASSPPPGLAGVGAEQYF
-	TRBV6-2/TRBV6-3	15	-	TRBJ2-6	TGTGCCAGCAGTTACGGGCGCGCTGGGGCCAACGTCCTGACTTTC	CASSYGRAGANVLTF
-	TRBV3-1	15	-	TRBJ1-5	TGTGCCAGCAGCCAGACAGGTGGGGGCAATCGGCCCCAGCATTTT	CASSQTGGGNRPQHF
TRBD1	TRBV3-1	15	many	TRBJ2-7	TGTGCCAGCAGCCTAAGACAGGGGTTGGGCTACGAGCAGTACTTC	CASSLRQGLGYEQYF
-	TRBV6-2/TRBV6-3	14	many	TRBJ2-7	TGTGCCAGCAGTTACAGGGAAAGCTCCTACGAGCAGTACTTC	CASSYRESSYEQYF
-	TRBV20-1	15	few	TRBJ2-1	TGCAGTGCTAGCCCCCAGGGCCTCGCCTACAATGAGCAGTTCTTC	CSASPQGLAYNEQFF
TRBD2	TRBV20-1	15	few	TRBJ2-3	TGCAGTGCTAATTCTCCGGGACTAGCGGGAGATACGCAGTATTTT	CSANSPGLAGDTQYF
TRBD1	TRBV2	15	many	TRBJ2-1	TGTGCCAGTTTAACCCGGGACAGGGGGCGGAATGAGCAGTTCTTC	CASLTRDRGRNEQFF
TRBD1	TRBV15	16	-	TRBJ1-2	TGTGCCACCAGCAGAGGTGGGACAGACTTGGGCTATGGCTACACCTTC	CATSRGGTDLGYGYTF
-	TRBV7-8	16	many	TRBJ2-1	TGTGCCAGCAGCTTAGGTAGCGCGTACCCCTACAATGAGCAGTTCTTC	CASSLGSAYPYNEQFF
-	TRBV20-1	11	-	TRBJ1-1	TGCAGTGCTAGAGGGGCCCCTGAAGCTTTCTTT	CSARGAPEAFF
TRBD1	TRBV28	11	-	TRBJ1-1	TGTGTCCTACAGGGGGGGACTGAAGCTTTCTTT	CVLQGGTEAFF
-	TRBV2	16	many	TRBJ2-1	TGTGCCAGCAGTGAAGCACAAGGGAGAAGGTACAATGAGCAGTTCTTC	CASSEAQGRRYNEQFF
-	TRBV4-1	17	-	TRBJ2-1	TGCGCCAGCAGCCAAGCCCAGATCCGGGAGATGTACAATGAGCAGTCCTTC	CASSQAQIREMYNEQSF
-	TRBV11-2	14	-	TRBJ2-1	TGTGCCAGCAGCCTCGGGAGATCGGGCAATGAGCAGTTCTTC	CASSLGRSGNEQFF
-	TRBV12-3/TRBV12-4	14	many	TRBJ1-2	TGTGCCAGCAGTCCACACCGTGGGAACTATGGCTACACCTTC	CASSPHRGNYGYTF
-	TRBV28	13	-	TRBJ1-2	TGTGCCAGCAGTCCTCGCAGGGATAGTGGCTACACCTTC	CASSPRRDSGYTF
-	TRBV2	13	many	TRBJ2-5	TGTGCCAGCGGTGTCCTGCCGGCGGAGACCCAGTACTTC	CASGVLPAETQYF
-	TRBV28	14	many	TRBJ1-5	TGTGCCAGCAGTTTGTCCGGGTGGGATCAGCCCCAGCATTTT	CASSLSGWDQPQHF
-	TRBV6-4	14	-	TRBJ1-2	TGTGCCAGCAGCCCGGGGTCCCAACCCTGGGGCTACACCTTC	CASSPGSQPWGYTF
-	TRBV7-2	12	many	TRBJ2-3	TGTGCCAGCAGCCAACAGGGCGATACGCAGTATTTT	CASSQQGDTQYF
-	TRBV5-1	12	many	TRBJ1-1	TGCGCCAGCAGGGAAGGGTTTACTGAAGCTTTCTTT	CASREGFTEAFF
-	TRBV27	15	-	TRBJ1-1	TGTGCCAGCAGTATCCGGGGTAGCATGAACACTGAAGCTTTCTTT	CASSIRGSMNTEAFF
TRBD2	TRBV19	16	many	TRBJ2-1	TGTGCCAGTAGTGTCTCTAGCGGGAGCTCCTACAATGAGCAGTTCTTC	CASSVSSGSSYNEQFF
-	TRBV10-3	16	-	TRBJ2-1	TGTGCCATCAGTCCCAGCGGGTCTCCCTCCTACAGTGAGCAGTTCTTC	CAISPSGSPSYSEQFF
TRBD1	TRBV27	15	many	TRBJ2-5	TGTGCCAGCAGTTTAGGGACAGGGAACCAAGAGACCCAGTACTTC	CASSLGTGNQETQYF
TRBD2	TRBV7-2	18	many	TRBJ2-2	TGTGCCAGCAGCTTAGTAATTGTTAGCGGGAGGAGCACCGGGGAGCTGTTTTTT	CASSLVIVSGRSTGELFF
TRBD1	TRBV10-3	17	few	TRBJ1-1	TGTGCCATCAGTGACCCAGGACAGGGCGATATGGACACTGAAGCTTTCTTT	CAISDPGQGDMDTEAFF
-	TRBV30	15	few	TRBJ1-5	TGTGCCTGGAGTTCTAACCAGGGTAGTCAACAGCCCCAGCATTTT	CAWSSNQGSQQPQHF
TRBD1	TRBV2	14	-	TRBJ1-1	TGTGCCAGCACATTCACAGGGGGGAGCACTGAAGCTTTCTTT	CASTFTGGSTEAFF
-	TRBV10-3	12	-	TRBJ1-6	TGTGCCATCAGTGAGGGCACGCAACCCCTCCACTTT	CAISEGTQPLHF
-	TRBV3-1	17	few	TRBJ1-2	TGTGCCAGCAGCCAAGATGGGGGGGGCGAATTTAACTATGGCTACACCTTC	CASSQDGGGEFNYGYTF
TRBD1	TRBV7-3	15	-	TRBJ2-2	TGTGCCAGCAGCTCCCTGGACAGGGCCACCGGGGAGCTGTTTTTT	CASSSLDRATGELFF
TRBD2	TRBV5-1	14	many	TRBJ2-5	TGCGCCAGCAGCGAAGGGACTAGCTGGGAGACCCAGTACTTC	CASSEGTSWETQYF
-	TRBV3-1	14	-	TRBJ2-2	TGTGCCAGCCGTATTGGGGGGAACACCGGGGAGCTGTTTTTT	CASRIGGNTGELFF